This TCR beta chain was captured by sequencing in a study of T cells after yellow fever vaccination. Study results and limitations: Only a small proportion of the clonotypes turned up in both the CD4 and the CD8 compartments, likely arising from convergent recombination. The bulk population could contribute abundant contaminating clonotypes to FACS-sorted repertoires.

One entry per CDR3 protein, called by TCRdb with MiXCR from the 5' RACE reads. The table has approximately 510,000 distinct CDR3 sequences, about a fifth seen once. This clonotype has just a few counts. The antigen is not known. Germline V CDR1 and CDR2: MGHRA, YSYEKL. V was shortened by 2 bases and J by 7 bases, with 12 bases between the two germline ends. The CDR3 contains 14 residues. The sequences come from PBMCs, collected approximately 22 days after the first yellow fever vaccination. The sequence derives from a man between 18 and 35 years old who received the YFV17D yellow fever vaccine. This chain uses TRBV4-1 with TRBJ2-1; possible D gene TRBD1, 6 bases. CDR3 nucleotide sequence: TGCGCCAGCAGCCAATACCAGGGGAAAAATGAGCAGTTCTTC. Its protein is CASSQYQGKNEQFF.